This T cell receptor beta chain comes out of a study of T cell clonality in common variable immunodeficiency. Measured with immunoSEQ multiplex PCR; TCRdb has only the in-frame clones, and not every one. The repertoire consists of 35,000 to 55,000 clones, none detected only once. This clone was observed many times. Its cognate antigen is unknown. At one boundary the junction diverges from the germline segment, which might be a read error. The CDR3 is cut off 3 residues early in the read; its end comes from the germline J gene. There are 14 residues in the CDR3. Germline V CDR1 and CDR2: LGHNA, YNFKEQ. Points from the study as a whole: CVID patient heterogeneity limited repertoire-clinical complication correlations. What drives increased CVID clonality needs T cell subpopulation sequencing.

The chain is built from TRBV4-2 and TRBJ1-1; 10 positions agree with TRBD1. Input material: peripheral blood mononuclear cells. The receptor's source is a person aged 18 to 75 in good health. The covered CDR3 bases are TGCGCCAGCAGCCAGCGGACAGGGGGCACTGAA. This codes for CASSQRTGGTE. The entire CDR3 protein reads CASSQRTGGTEAFF.